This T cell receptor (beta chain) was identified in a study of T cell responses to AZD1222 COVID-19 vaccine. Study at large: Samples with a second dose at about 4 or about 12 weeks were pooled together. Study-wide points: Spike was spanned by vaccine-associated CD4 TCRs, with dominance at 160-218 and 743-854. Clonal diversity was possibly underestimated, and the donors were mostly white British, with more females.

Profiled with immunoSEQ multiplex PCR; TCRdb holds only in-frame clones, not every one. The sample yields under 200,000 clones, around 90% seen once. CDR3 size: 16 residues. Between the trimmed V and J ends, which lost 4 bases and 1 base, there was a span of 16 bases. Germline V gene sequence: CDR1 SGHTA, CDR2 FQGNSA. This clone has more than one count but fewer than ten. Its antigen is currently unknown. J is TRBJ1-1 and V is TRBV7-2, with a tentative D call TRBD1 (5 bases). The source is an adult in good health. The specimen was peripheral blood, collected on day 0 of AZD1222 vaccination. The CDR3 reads CASSSLGATANTEAFF. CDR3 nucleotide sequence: TGTGCCAGCAGCTCTCTGGGCGCGACAGCGAACACTGAAGCTTTCTTT. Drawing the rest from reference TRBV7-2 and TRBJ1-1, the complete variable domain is GAGVSQSPSNKVTEKGKDVELRCDPISGHTALYWYRQSLGQGLEFLIYFQGNSAPDKSGLPSDRFSAERTGGSVSTLTIQRTQQEDSAVYLCASSSLGATANTEAFFGQGTRLTVV.